Below are 26 T cell receptor beta chains sequenced from a single sample in a study of blood T cell repertoires in COVID-19. Assay: immunoSEQ multiplex PCR; the TCRdb copy retains only in-frame clones and omits some. The table records approximately 60,000 clones, about 90% of them present only once. The sequenced material came from peripheral blood. These receptors were obtained from a woman older than 75 with COVID-19, enrolled during active disease.

V is TRBV15 and J is TRBJ2-5; D is possibly TRBD2 (5 bases). The CDR3 extends over 13 amino acids. CDR1 LNHNV and CDR2 YYDKDF come from the germline V gene (reference sequence). The V gene lost 5 bases and the J gene lost 3 bases, with 10 bases spanning the gap. CDR3 DNA: TGTGCCACCAGCGTGTTACTAGAAGAGACCCAGTACTTC. It specifies CATSVLLEETQYF.

This chain connects TRBV6-1 to TRBJ2-3; 8 bases are shared with TRBD2. V lost 4 bases and J lost 7; bases outside the gene matches: 16. Per the germline V gene, CDR1 is MNHNS and CDR2 is SASEGT. This CDR3 comprises 17 residues. CDR3 sequence reads: CASSVSLSGGAWNTQYF. The CDR3 nucleotides are TGTGCCAGCAGTGTCTCCCTATCCGGGGGGGCGTGGAATACGCAGTATTTT.

V usage is TRBV7-8 and J usage is TRBJ1-1, with 11 bases aligning to TRBD1. J was trimmed by 1 base and V by 5 bases; bases with no gene match: 3. The CDR3 loop spans 15 amino acids. Germline CDR1 reads SGHVS; CDR2 reads FQNEAQ. DNA of the CDR3: TGTGCCAGCAGCCTGGGACAGGGGGAGAACACTGAAGCTTTCTTT. It encodes CASSLGQGENTEAFF. Full variable domain (rest looked up from reference TRBV7-8 and TRBJ1-1): GAGVSQSPRYKVAKRGQDVALRCDPISGHVSLFWYQQALGQGPEFLTYFQNEAQLDKSGLPSDRFFAERPEGSVSTLKIQRTQQEDSAVYLCASSLGQGENTEAFFGQGTRLTVV.

The chain is built from TRBV12-5 and TRBJ2-7; 7 bases match TRBD1. J was trimmed by 2 bases and V by 1 base; bases with no gene match: 2. This CDR3 region has 14 residues. Germline V gives CDR1 LGHNT, CDR2 FRNRAP. CDR3 protein: CASGLAGGAYEQYF. The CDR3 nucleotides read TGTGCTAGTGGTTTGGCAGGGGGTGCCTACGAGCAGTACTTC.

The chain employs TRBV19 and TRBJ2-5; perhaps TRBD2 as D (6 bases). Trimming pared 3 bases from V and 2 bases from J, leaving 16 bases between. Looked up from germline, CDR1 is LNHDA and CDR2 is SQIVND (reference sequence). This CDR3 contains 16 residues. The CDR3 reads CASSMSGLATQETQYF. CDR3 coding DNA: TGTGCCAGTAGTATGTCTGGCCTAGCGACGCAAGAGACCCAGTACTTC.

In this sample, this clone turned up once. The chain recombines TRBV19 with TRBJ1-2, with 9 bases fitting TRBD1. This CDR3 has 16 residues. From germline, CDR1 is LNHDA and CDR2 SQIVND (reference sequence). With 5 bases clipped from V and 4 bases from J, the junction kept 11 bases outside the gene matches. The CDR3 sequence: CASSAQPGQGGYGYTF. The CDR3, as DNA: TGTGCCAGTAGTGCACAGCCGGGACAGGGCGGCTATGGCTACACCTTC.

The chain joins TRBV11-1 to TRBJ2-7; 9 nucleotides line up with TRBD1. The CDR3 has 15 residues. Unmatched junction bases numbered 9, after V lost 7 bases and J lost 2 bases. CDR1 is SGHAT, CDR2 FQDESV, per germline (reference sequence). The CDR3 here is CASTQDRDRAYEQYF. CDR3 bases: TGTGCCAGCACCCAAGATCGGGACAGGGCCTACGAGCAGTACTTC.

The chain couples TRBV7-6 to TRBJ2-5; 12 bases are a match to TRBD2. The CDR3 spans 16 residues. CDR1 and CDR2 from the germline V gene are SGHVS and FNYEAQ. Trimming cost V 5 bases and J 4 bases; bases outside gene matches: 8. The CDR3 protein is CASSPLTSGGRETQYF. CDR3 in DNA: TGTGCCAGCAGCCCCCTGACTAGCGGGGGTAGAGAGACCCAGTACTTC.

J is TRBJ1-6 and V is TRBV23-1; possible D gene TRBD1, 5 bases. Being an ORF, TRBV23-1 has a function that is uncertain. The CDR3 consists of 17 residues. The V end was cut by 3 bases, the J end by 0 bases, with 12 bases between. CDR3 sequence: CASSHYRSSSYNSPLHF. CDR3 sequence (DNA): TGCGCCAGCAGTCACTACAGGTCGAGCTCCTATAATTCACCCCTCCACTTT.

The V and J genes are TRBV7-6 and TRBJ1-1; weak D call: TRBD1 (6 bases). Between the trimmed V and J ends, which lost 5 bases and 4 bases, there was a span of 17 bases. CDR1 and CDR2 (germline): SGHVS, FNYEAQ. This CDR3 is built from 15 residues. The CDR3 protein is CASSPGGGQGTEAFF. CDR3 DNA: TGTGCCAGCAGCCCCGGCGGGGGGCAGGGCACTGAAGCTTTCTTT.

V gene TRBV5-1 combines with J gene TRBJ2-2; 10 bases fit TRBD1. The germline V gene has CDR1 SGHRS and CDR2 YFSETQ. The CDR3 spans 16 residues. The ends lost 3 bases at V and 5 bases at J; junction bases unmatched: 7. Written as DNA, the CDR3 is TGCGCCAGCAGCTCCACTTGGACAGGGGGGACCGGGGAGCTGTTTTTT. Residues: CASSSTWTGGTGELFF.

This CDR3 reads CASRGLAGGTTYEQYF. DNA of the CDR3: TGCGCCAGCAGGGGACTAGCGGGGGGCACCACCTACGAGCAGTACTTC. The chain employs TRBV5-1 and TRBJ2-7; 15 positions match TRBD2. V trimming: 5 bases; J trimming: 2 bases; junction bases outside the gene matches: 5. Germline V gene sequence: CDR1 SGHRS, CDR2 YFSETQ. CDR3 size: 16 residues.

The V gene is TRBV7-9, the J gene TRBJ1-3; TRBD1 aligns across 7 bases. This CDR3 has 19 amino acids. V lost 6 bases, J lost 1 base, and 18 bases stayed unmatched. CDR1 and CDR2 from the germline V gene are SEHNR and FQNEAQ (reference sequence). Here the CDR3 DNA reads TGTGCCAGCAGTCGTATCGTACCGGGACAGCGCCGTTCTGGAAACACCATATATTTT. The encoded protein is CASSRIVPGQRRSGNTIYF. Full variable domain (outside the CDR3, taken from reference TRBV7-9 and TRBJ1-3): DTGVSQNPRHKITKRGQNVTFRCDPISEHNRLYWYRQTLGQGPEFLTYFQNEAQLEKSRLLSDRFSAERPKGSFSTLEIQRTEQGDSAMYLCASSRIVPGQRRSGNTIYFGEGSWLTVV.

V usage is TRBV4-1 and J usage is TRBJ2-7; TRBD1 is a possible D gene (6 bases). With 1 base removed from V and 8 bases from J, the gap between germline ends came to 24 bases. The germline V gene encodes CDR1 MGHRA and CDR2 YSYEKL. CDR3 length equals 17 residues. The CDR3 region has the DNA TGCGCCAGCAGCCAAGTTTATCCAGGACAGCCTTTTTCTCAGCAGTACTTC. Translation: CASSQVYPGQPFSQQYF.

The chain links TRBV7-8 to TRBJ1-3; D not certain. This CDR3 has 15 amino acids. V was pared by 5 bases and J by 0 bases, with 11 bases between. Germline V lookup: CDR1 SGHVS, CDR2 FQNEAQ. CDR3: CASSRSTGSGNTIYF. CDR3 bases: TGTGCCAGCAGCAGAAGCACGGGCTCTGGAAACACCATATATTTT. Full variable domain (remainder filled in from reference TRBV7-8 and TRBJ1-3): GAGVSQSPRYKVAKRGQDVALRCDPISGHVSLFWYQQALGQGPEFLTYFQNEAQLDKSGLPSDRFFAERPEGSVSTLKIQRTQQEDSAVYLCASSRSTGSGNTIYFGEGSWLTVV.

This clone has only a few counts. Other DNA sequences in this specimen translate into the identical CDR3. This chain links TRBV29-1 with TRBJ1-1, with TRBD1 matching over 8 bases. The V and J ends lost 4 bases and 5 bases, in that order; junction bases with no gene match: 3. This CDR3 is built from 12 residues. Germline values: CDR1 SQVTM, CDR2 ANQGSEA. CDR3 nucleotide sequence: TGCAGCGTTGGGCAGGGGGCAACTGAAGCTTTCTTT. Protein product: CSVGQGATEAFF.

This chain connects TRBV5-6 to TRBJ2-5, with 9 bases fitting TRBD1. The V and J ends lost 1 base and 7 bases, in that order; junction bases with no gene match: 5. This CDR3 comprises 14 residues. From germline, CDR1 is SGHDT and CDR2 YYEEEE. The CDR3 reads CASSLRDRVGTQYF. The CDR3 coding sequence is TGTGCCAGCAGCTTGAGGGACAGGGTGGGGACCCAGTACTTC.

The chain has TRBV6-5 and TRBJ2-1; perhaps TRBD1 as D (5 bases). Trimming shortened V by 0 bases and J by 0 bases, and 9 bases separated the two germline ends. This CDR3 comprises 16 residues. Germline assignment: CDR1 MNHEY and CDR2 SVGAGI. CDR3: CASSYSLGDSYNEQFF. The CDR3 DNA sequence: TGTGCCAGCAGTTACTCGTTAGGGGACTCCTACAATGAGCAGTTCTTC.

The chain is built from TRBV6-5 and TRBJ2-5, with TRBD2 matching over 8 bases. Looked up from germline, CDR1 is MNHEY and CDR2 is SVGAGI. The CDR3 sequence is 14 residues long. V trimming: 6 bases; J trimming: 5 bases; junction bases outside the gene matches: 8. Written as DNA, the CDR3 is TGTGCCAGCAGGAGACGGGGGGGCCGCGAGACCCAGTACTTC. It is translated as CASRRRGGRETQYF.

This rearrangement joins TRBV15 to TRBJ1-6; D is unresolved. This CDR3 is built from 17 residues. Germline-derived CDR1 and CDR2 are LNHNV and YYDKDF (reference sequence). Trimming stripped 8 bases from V and 7 bases from J, with 24 bases between. CDR3 sequence: CATGPYPVRGWNSPLHF. In DNA, the CDR3 is TGTGCCACCGGGCCGTATCCGGTACGGGGTTGGAATTCACCCCTCCACTTT.

Written as DNA, the CDR3 is TGTGCCTGGGGGCGGACAGGGAGGAACACCATATATTTT. Translation gives CAWGRTGRNTIYF. The chain has TRBV30 and TRBJ1-3; 8 bases fit TRBD1. Germline-derived CDR1 and CDR2 are GTSNPN and SVGIG (reference sequence). The CDR3 has 13 residues. The V gene end was trimmed by 5 bases and the J gene end by 7 bases; junction bases not matched to a gene: 7. The full variable domain, in which reference TRBV30 and TRBJ1-3 provide the parts outside the CDR3, is SQTIHQWPATLVQPVGSPLSLECTVEGTSNPNLYWYRQAAGRGLQLLFYSVGIGQISSEVPQNLSASRPQDRQFILSSKKLLLSDSGFYLCAWGRTGRNTIYFGEGSWLTVV.

The chain joins TRBV30 to TRBJ2-2, with 8 bases that match TRBD1. The junction had 5 bases not matched to a gene; V was cut back by 0 bases and J by 5 bases. Germline CDR1 is GTSNPN and CDR2 is SVGIG (reference sequence). The length of the CDR3 is 15 residues. The CDR3 is CAWSVGWTGTGELFF. The CDR3 coding sequence is TGTGCCTGGAGTGTAGGTTGGACAGGGACCGGGGAGCTGTTTTTT.

This chain connects TRBV11-3 to TRBJ2-3; maybe TRBD2 (5 bases). Trimming removed 5 bases at V and 3 bases at J, with 12 bases between. The CDR3 is 14 residues long. Germline CDR1 and CDR2: SGHNT and YENEEA. The CDR3, as DNA: TGTGCCAGCAGCCATGACTATAAGACAGATACGCAGTATTTT. Translating it yields CASSHDYKTDTQYF.

This chain joins TRBV7-9 and TRBJ2-1, with 9 bases identical to TRBD2. The CDR3 runs to 16 residues. The germline gives CDR1 SEHNR, CDR2 FQNEAQ (reference sequence). With V trimmed by 3 bases and J by 5 bases, 8 bases remained unmatched. The CDR3 region is CASSFPLAGAHNEQFF. For the CDR3, the DNA is TGTGCCAGCAGCTTCCCCTTAGCGGGGGCCCACAATGAGCAGTTCTTC.

The rearrangement links TRBV5-6 to TRBJ2-7, with 7 bases fitting TRBD1. The germline V gene encodes CDR1 SGHDT and CDR2 YYEEEE. V lost 4 bases to trimming and J lost 1 base; unmatched junction nucleotides: 2. This CDR3 spans 13 amino acids. DNA of the CDR3: TGTGCCAGCAGCAAGACAGGGTCCTACGAGCAGTACTTC. It yields the protein CASSKTGSYEQYF.

V gene TRBV6-5 combines with J gene TRBJ2-1, with 11 bases lining up with TRBD1. Germline trimming cut 8 bases from V and 5 bases from J; bases unmatched to any gene: 8. The germline V gene has CDR1 MNHEY and CDR2 SVGAGI. There are 15 residues in the CDR3. This CDR3 is CASLGTGQGDNEQFF. For the CDR3, the DNA is TGTGCCAGCCTGGGGACGGGACAGGGGGACAATGAGCAGTTCTTC.